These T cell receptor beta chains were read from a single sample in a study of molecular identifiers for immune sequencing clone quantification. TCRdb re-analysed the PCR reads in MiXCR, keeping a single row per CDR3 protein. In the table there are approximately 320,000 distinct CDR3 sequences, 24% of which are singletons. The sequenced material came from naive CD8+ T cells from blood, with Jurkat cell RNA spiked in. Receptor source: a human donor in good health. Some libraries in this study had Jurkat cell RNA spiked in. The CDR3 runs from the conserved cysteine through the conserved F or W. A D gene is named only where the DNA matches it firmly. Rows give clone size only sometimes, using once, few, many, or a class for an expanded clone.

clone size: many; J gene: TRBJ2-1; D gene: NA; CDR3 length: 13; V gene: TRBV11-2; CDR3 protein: CASSLGGPPPEFF; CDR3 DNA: TGTGCCAGCAGCTTAGGGGGGCCCCCTCCGGAGTTCTTC
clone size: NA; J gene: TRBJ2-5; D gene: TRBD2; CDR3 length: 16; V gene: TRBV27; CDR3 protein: CASSPGLAGAGETQYF; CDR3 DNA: TGTGCCAGCAGTCCGGGACTAGCGGGAGCAGGAGAGACCCAGTACTTC
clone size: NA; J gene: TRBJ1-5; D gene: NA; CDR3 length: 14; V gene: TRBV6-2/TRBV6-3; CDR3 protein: CASRWREKNQPQHF; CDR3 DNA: TGTGCCAGCCGTTGGCGGGAGAAAAATCAGCCCCAGCATTTT
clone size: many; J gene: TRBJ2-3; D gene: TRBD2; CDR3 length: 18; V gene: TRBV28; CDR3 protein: CASSFVLFPREGVDTQYF; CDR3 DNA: TGTGCCAGCAGTTTTGTTCTCTTCCCGCGGGAGGGGGTAGATACGCAGTATTTT
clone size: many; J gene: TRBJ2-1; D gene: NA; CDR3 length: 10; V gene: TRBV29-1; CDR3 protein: CSVPDNEQFF; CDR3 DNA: TGCAGCGTCCCGGACAATGAGCAGTTCTTC
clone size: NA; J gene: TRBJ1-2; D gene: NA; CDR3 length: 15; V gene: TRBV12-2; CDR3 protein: CASRYNRTGRWGCTF; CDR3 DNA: TGTGCAAGTCGCTACAACAGGACAGGGCGATGGGGCTGCACCTTC
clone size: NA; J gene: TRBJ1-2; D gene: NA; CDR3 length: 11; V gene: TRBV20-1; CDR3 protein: CSPTSDYGYTF; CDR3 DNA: TGCAGTCCCACTTCTGACTATGGCTACACCTTC
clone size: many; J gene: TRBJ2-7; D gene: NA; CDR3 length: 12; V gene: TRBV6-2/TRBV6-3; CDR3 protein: CASSPKSYEQYF; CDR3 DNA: TGTGCCAGCAGTCCGAAGAGCTACGAGCAGTACTTC
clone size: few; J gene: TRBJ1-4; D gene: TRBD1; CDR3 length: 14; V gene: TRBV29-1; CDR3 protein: CSVEGDRGNEKLFF; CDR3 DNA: TGCAGCGTTGAAGGGGACAGGGGGAATGAAAAACTGTTTTTT
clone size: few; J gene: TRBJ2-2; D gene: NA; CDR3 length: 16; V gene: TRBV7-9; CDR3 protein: CASSLARQGMTGELFF; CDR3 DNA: TGTGCCAGCAGCTTAGCACGCCAGGGGATGACCGGGGAGCTGTTTTTT
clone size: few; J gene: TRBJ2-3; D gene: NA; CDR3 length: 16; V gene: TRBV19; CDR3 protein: CASSNPWIGGTDTQYF; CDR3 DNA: TGTGCCAGTAGTAACCCCTGGATTGGCGGCACAGATACGCAGTATTTT
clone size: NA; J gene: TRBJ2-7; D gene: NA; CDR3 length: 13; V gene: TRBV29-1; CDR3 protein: CSVEDFASYEQYF; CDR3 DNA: TGCAGCGTTGAGGACTTCGCCTCCTACGAGCAGTACTTC
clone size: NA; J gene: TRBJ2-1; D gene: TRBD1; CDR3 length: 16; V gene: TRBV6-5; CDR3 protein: CASTRAPGQGADEQFF; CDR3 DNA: TGTGCCAGCACCCGAGCCCCGGGACAGGGGGCCGATGAGCAGTTCTTC
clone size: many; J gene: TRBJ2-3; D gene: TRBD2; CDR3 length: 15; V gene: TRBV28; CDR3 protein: CASSPGLAGTDTQYF; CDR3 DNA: TGTGCCAGCAGTCCAGGACTAGCGGGAACAGATACGCAGTATTTT
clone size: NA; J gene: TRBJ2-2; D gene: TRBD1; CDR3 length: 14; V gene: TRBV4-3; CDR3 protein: CASSQGTGPGEPFF; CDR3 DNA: TGCGCCAGCAGCCAAGGGACAGGGCCCGGGGAGCCGTTTTTT
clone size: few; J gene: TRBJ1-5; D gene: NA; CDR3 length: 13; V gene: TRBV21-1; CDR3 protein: CASRKQTGQPQHF; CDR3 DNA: TGTGCCAGCAGGAAACAAACCGGCCAGCCCCAGCATTTT
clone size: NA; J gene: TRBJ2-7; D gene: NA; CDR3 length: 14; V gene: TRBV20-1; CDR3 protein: CSASFRVGASEQYF; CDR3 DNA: TGCAGTGCTAGTTTTCGTGTGGGAGCCTCCGAGCAGTACTTC
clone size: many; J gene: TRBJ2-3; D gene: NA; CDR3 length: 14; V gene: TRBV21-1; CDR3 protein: CASVASGGPDTQYF; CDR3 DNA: TGTGCCAGCGTGGCTAGCGGGGGGCCAGATACGCAGTATTTT
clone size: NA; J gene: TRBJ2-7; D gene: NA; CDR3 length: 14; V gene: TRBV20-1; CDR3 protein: CSARPDSVLYEQYF; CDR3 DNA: TGCAGTGCTAGACCGGACAGTGTCTTATACGAGCAGTACTTC
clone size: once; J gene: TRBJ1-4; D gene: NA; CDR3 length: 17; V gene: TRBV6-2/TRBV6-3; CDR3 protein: CASSSLGPTTTNEKLFF; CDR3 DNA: TGTGCCAGCAGTTCCCTAGGGCCCACGACAACTAATGAAAAACTGTTTTTT
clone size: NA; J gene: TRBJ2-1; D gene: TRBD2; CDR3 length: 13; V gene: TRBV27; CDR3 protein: CASSFGLADERFF; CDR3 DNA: TGTGCCAGCAGTTTCGGACTAGCTGATGAGCGGTTCTTC
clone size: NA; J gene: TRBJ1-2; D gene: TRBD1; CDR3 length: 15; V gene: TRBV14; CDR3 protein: CASSQPGTEANGYTF; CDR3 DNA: TGTGCCAGCAGCCAACCCGGGACAGAGGCGAATGGCTACACCTTC
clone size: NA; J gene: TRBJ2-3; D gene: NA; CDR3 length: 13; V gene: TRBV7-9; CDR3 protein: CAGSLTATDTQYF; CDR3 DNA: TGTGCCGGCAGCTTAACCGCCACAGATACGCAGTATTTT
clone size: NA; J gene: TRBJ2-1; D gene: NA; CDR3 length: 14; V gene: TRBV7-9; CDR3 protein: CASSLLYGDNEQFF; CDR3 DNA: TGTGCCAGCAGCTTATTGTACGGGGACAATGAGCAGTTCTTC
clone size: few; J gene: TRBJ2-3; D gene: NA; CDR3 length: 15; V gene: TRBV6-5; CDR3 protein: CASSYWTGATDTQYF; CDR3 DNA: TGTGCCAGCAGTTACTGGACGGGAGCCACAGATACGCAGTATTTT